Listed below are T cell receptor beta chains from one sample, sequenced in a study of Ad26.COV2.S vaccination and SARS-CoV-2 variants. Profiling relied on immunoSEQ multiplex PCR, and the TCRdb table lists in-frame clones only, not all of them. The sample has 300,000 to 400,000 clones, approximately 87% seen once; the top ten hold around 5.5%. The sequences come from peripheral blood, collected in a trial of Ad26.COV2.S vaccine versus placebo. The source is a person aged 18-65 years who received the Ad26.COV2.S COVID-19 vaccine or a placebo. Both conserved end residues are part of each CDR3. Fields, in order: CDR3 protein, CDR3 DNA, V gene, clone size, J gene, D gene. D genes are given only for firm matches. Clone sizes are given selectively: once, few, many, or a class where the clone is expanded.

CASSQEWREGRETQYF	TGTGCCAGCAGTCAAGAGTGGAGGGAGGGAAGAGAGACCCAGTACTTC	TRBV25-1	-	TRBJ2-5	TRBD2
CASRATVQETQYF	TGTGCCAGCAGGGCGACTGTACAAGAGACCCAGTACTTC	TRBV2	-	TRBJ2-5	-
CASNDPAGGSYNEQFF	TGTGCCAGTAACGACCCGGCAGGAGGCTCCTACAATGAGCAGTTCTTC	TRBV19	-	TRBJ2-1	-
CASSLAGEGEQFF	TGTGCCAGCAGTTTGGCGGGAGAGGGGGAGCAGTTCTTC	TRBV12-3/TRBV12-4	-	TRBJ2-1	TRBD2
CASSSERQGLRGYTF	TGTGCCAGCAGCTCCGAACGACAGGGACTACGCGGCTACACCTTC	TRBV6-6	-	TRBJ1-2	TRBD1
CASSLSGSNTGELFF	TGTGCCAGCAGCCTCAGCGGGAGTAACACCGGGGAGCTGTTTTTT	TRBV27	-	TRBJ2-2	TRBD2
CASSPDSPGQGAIGELFF	TGTGCCAGCTCACCAGACTCACCGGGACAGGGGGCAATCGGGGAGCTGTTTTTT	TRBV18	-	TRBJ2-2	TRBD1
CASSQVRGGRTDTQYF	TGTGCCAGCAGCCAAGTGCGAGGGGGGCGGACAGATACGCAGTATTTT	TRBV3-1/TRBV3-2	many	TRBJ2-3	-
CASSPQQGVNTEAFF	TGTGCCAGCAGCCCCCAACAGGGTGTGAACACTGAAGCTTTCTTT	TRBV7-9	-	TRBJ1-1	-
CASSFDRGEVTDTQYF	TGTGCCAGCAGTTTCGACAGGGGAGAGGTGACAGATACGCAGTATTTT	TRBV6-5	-	TRBJ2-3	TRBD1
CSVEGQPGSPRSYEQYF	TGCAGCGTTGAAGGGCAGCCCGGGAGCCCTAGATCCTACGAGCAGTACTTC	TRBV29-1	-	TRBJ2-7	-
CASSSGTSSGNTIYF	TGTGCCAGCAGTTCCGGGACAAGTTCTGGAAACACCATATATTTT	TRBV6-5	-	TRBJ1-3	-
CASSQTGLNEKLFF	TGCGCCAGCAGCCAAACAGGGCTCAATGAAAAACTGTTTTTT	TRBV4-3	-	TRBJ1-4	-
CASREGKRLTDTQYF	TGTGCCAGCAGAGAGGGAAAACGGCTGACAGATACGCAGTATTTT	TRBV3-1/TRBV3-2	once	TRBJ2-3	-
CAISRQNTEAFF	TGTGCCATCAGTCGACAGAACACTGAAGCTTTCTTT	TRBV10-3	-	TRBJ1-1	-
CASSLQEGTEAFF	TGTGCCAGCAGCCTACAGGAAGGGACTGAAGCTTTCTTT	TRBV3-1/TRBV3-2	-	TRBJ1-1	-
CASSGGPGQGGEQYF	TGTGCCAGCAGTGGGGGACCCGGACAGGGGGGAGAGCAGTACTTC	TRBV25-1	once	TRBJ2-7	TRBD1
CASSYSPGAAEAFF	TGTGCCAGCAGTTACTCGCCAGGGGCCGCTGAAGCTTTCTTT	TRBV6-5	-	TRBJ1-1	-
CSASGGVGSTDTQYF	TGCAGTGCTAGTGGTGGGGTAGGCAGCACAGATACGCAGTATTTT	TRBV20-1	-	TRBJ2-3	-
CASSLRTNYGYTF	TGTGCCAGCAGCCTCAGGACGAACTATGGCTACACCTTC	TRBV7-2	-	TRBJ1-2	-
CASSYWGGATNEQFF	TGTGCCAGCAGTTACTGGGGGGGGGCTACTAATGAGCAGTTCTTC	TRBV6-2/TRBV6-3	-	TRBJ2-1	-
CASSVTGGAVSEAFF	TGTGCCAGCAGTGTCACTGGGGGGGCAGTCTCTGAAGCTTTCTTT	TRBV7-2	-	TRBJ1-1	-
CASSLSQGAGTEAFF	TGTGCCAGCAGTTTATCGCAGGGGGCGGGCACTGAAGCTTTCTTT	TRBV27	-	TRBJ1-1	TRBD1
CASSPVRKGGYTEAFF	TGTGCCAGCTCACCGGTAAGGAAGGGTGGGTACACTGAAGCTTTCTTT	TRBV18	-	TRBJ1-1	-
CASSYPVGTPGYNSPLHF	TGTGCCAGCAGTTACCCGGTGGGGACACCCGGCTATAATTCACCCCTCCACTTT	TRBV6-2/TRBV6-3	-	TRBJ1-6	-
CASSLAVGGRAIQYF	TGTGCCAGCAGCTTAGCGGTAGGGGGGCGGGCGATTCAGTACTTC	TRBV7-9	-	TRBJ2-4	-
CASSYSEETQYF	TGTGCCAGCAGTTACTCGGAAGAGACCCAGTACTTC	TRBV6-2/TRBV6-3	-	TRBJ2-5	-
CASSLDREMGQPQHF	TGCGCCAGCAGCTTGGACAGGGAGATGGGGCAGCCCCAGCATTTT	TRBV5-1	few	TRBJ1-5	-
CASRGLAENTGELFF	TGTGCCAGCAGGGGACTAGCGGAGAACACCGGGGAGCTGTTTTTT	TRBV6-5	-	TRBJ2-2	TRBD2
CASKGNSYNSPLHF	TGTGCCAGCAAGGGGAACTCCTATAATTCACCCCTCCACTTT	TRBV6-5	-	TRBJ1-6	-
CASRGLADRTDTQYF	TGCGCCAGCAGAGGGCTAGCGGACCGCACAGATACGCAGTATTTT	TRBV5-1	-	TRBJ2-3	TRBD2
CASSLTLDLNTEAFF	TGTGCCAGCAGTTTGACCCTAGATTTGAACACTGAAGCTTTCTTT	TRBV6-5	once	TRBJ1-1	-
CASSHNYNEQFF	TGTGCCAGCAGCCACAACTACAATGAGCAGTTCTTC	TRBV7-9	-	TRBJ2-1	-
CASSPGLAEGTQYF	TGTGCCAGCAGCCCTGGACTAGCCGAGGGGACCCAGTACTTC	TRBV5-4	-	TRBJ2-5	TRBD2
CASSFSETQYF	TGCGCCAGCAGCTTCTCAGAGACCCAGTACTTC	TRBV5-1	-	TRBJ2-5	-
CASSLGHADTQYF	TGTGCCAGCAGCTTGGGCCACGCAGATACGCAGTATTTT	TRBV7-9	-	TRBJ2-3	-
CSGSRGGNLINEQFF	TGCAGCGGCTCACGTGGCGGAAATCTAATCAATGAGCAGTTCTTC	TRBV29-1	-	TRBJ2-1	-
CAWGLWGREETQYF	TGTGCCTGGGGCTTGTGGGGGAGGGAAGAGACCCAGTACTTC	TRBV30	-	TRBJ2-5	TRBD2
CSAGQGNTIYF	TGCAGCGCTGGACAGGGTAACACCATATATTTT	TRBV29-1	-	TRBJ1-3	TRBD1
CASGDLGSSNTEAFF	TGTGCTAGTGGTGACCTGGGGAGTTCGAACACTGAAGCTTTCTTT	TRBV12-5	-	TRBJ1-1	-
CASSERASGILGDTQYF	TGTGCCAGCAGTGAGCGGGCTAGCGGGATCCTAGGGGATACGCAGTATTTT	TRBV25-1	-	TRBJ2-3	TRBD2
CASSLRDSPNYGYTF	TGTGCCAGCAGCCTAAGGGACAGTCCTAACTATGGCTACACCTTC	TRBV4-2	few	TRBJ1-2	TRBD1
CASSLGQLYQETQYF	TGTGCCAGCAGCCTAGGACAGCTGTACCAAGAGACCCAGTACTTC	TRBV7-2	-	TRBJ2-5	-
CASSYRGLDTEAFF	TGTGCCAGCAGCTATAGGGGGCTGGACACTGAAGCTTTCTTT	TRBV5-8	-	TRBJ1-1	TRBD1
CASMWQGRMFTEAFF	TGTGCCAGTATGTGGCAGGGGCGGATGTTTACTGAAGCTTTCTTT	TRBV19	-	TRBJ1-1	-
CASSLGRPALNSPLHF	TGTGCCAGCAGCCTAGGGAGGCCGGCGTTGAATTCACCCCTCCACTTT	TRBV14	-	TRBJ1-6	-
CASSPSNQETQYF	TGTGCCAGCTCACCATCCAACCAAGAGACCCAGTACTTC	TRBV18	-	TRBJ2-5	-
CASSRDRGLGNSPLHF	TGTGCCAGCTCGCGAGACAGGGGACTAGGCAATTCACCCCTCCACTTT	TRBV18	-	TRBJ1-6	TRBD1
CASSLGPYELGDGYTF	TGTGCCAGCAGCTTAGGACCCTACGAGCTGGGGGATGGCTACACCTTC	TRBV7-8	-	TRBJ1-2	-
CASSGPTNEKLFF	TGTGCCAGCTCCGGGCCAACTAATGAAAAACTGTTTTTT	TRBV27	-	TRBJ1-4	-
CASSLPNTEAFF	TGTGCCAGCAGTTTACCGAACACTGAAGCTTTCTTT	TRBV28	-	TRBJ1-1	-
CASSLEGRGEAFF	TGCGCCAGCAGCTTGGAGGGACGGGGTGAAGCTTTCTTT	TRBV5-1	-	TRBJ1-1	-